This TCR beta chain appears in the sequencing data of a study of T-cell reconstitution after alpha-beta-depleted transplantation in children. Study-level findings and limits: Several hundred expanded graft clones reportedly supplied alpha-beta T cells about two months after transplant.

About this clonotype itself: Its antigen is currently unknown.

CDR3 length: 14 amino acids. The germline V gene has CDR1 SGDLS and CDR2 YYNGEE. Trimming stripped 0 bases from V and 2 bases from J, with 6 bases between. During its preparation, the TCRbeta library received unique molecular identifiers. Each CDR3 protein is one row after TCRdb ran MiXCR on the PCR reads. The table records fewer than 1 million distinct CDR3 sequences, around 17% of them present only once. The chain recombines TRBV9 with TRBJ2-1; no clear D. The specimen comprised PBMCs, mostly from graft donor cells, sampled 360 days after TCRalphabeta/CD19-depleted stem cell transplant. This receptor was obtained from a male patient aged 10 to 17 who had a stem cell transplant for acute lymphoblastic leukemia, so the T cells may come from the graft donor. This chain's CDR3 is CASSVESPYNEQFF. The CDR3, as DNA: TGTGCCAGCAGCGTAGAATCCCCCTACAATGAGCAGTTCTTC.